This T cell receptor beta chain was sequenced during a study of radiation and T cells in renal cell carcinoma. As to time point: blood 4 weeks post-SBRT, at nephrectomy. Documented treatment: 15 Gy SBRT to primary tumor, nephrectomy 4 weeks later. Nephrectomy followed 15 Gy stereotactic body radiation by 4 weeks. V lost 8 bases, J lost 8 bases, and 9 bases stayed unmatched. The length of the CDR3 is 13 residues. Looked up from germline, CDR1 is MGHDK and CDR2 is SYGVNS. Repertoires were generated with immunoSEQ multiplex PCR, while TCRdb's copy carries only in-frame clones and drops some. The repertoire consists of approximately 80,000 clones, with 80% to 90% occurring once and the leading ten covering about 5.8%.

This receptor was identified in a woman between 70 and 85 years old with renal cell carcinoma. Sequencing used blood, obtained from a patient whose treatment included radiotherapy and nephrectomy. The rearrangement joins TRBV25-1 to TRBJ2-1; TRBD2 matches at 7 bases. This CDR3 is CASREAGSDEQFF. The CDR3 DNA reads as TGTGCCAGCCGGGAAGCGGGGAGCGATGAGCAGTTCTTC.